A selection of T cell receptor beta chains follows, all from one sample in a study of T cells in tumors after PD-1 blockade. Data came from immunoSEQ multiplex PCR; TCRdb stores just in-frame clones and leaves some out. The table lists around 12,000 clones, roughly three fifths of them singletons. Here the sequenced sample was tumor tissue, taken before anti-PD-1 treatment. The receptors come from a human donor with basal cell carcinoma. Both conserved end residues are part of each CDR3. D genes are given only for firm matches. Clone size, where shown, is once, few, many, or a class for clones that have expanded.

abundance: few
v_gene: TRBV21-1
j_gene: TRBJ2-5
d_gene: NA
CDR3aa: CASSKAERQKETQYF
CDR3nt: TGTGCCAGCAGCAAAGCAGAGAGACAAAAAGAGACCCAGTACTTC

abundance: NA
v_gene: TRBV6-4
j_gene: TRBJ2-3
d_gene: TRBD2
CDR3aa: CASSPGLAGGGDTQYF
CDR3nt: TGTGCCAGCAGTCCCGGACTAGCGGGGGGAGGAGATACGCAGTATTTT

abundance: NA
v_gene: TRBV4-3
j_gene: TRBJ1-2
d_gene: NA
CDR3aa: CASSQGQVINYGYTF
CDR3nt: TGCGCCAGCAGCCAAGGACAGGTCATTAACTATGGCTACACCTTC

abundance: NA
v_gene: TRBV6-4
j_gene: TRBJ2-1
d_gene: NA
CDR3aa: CASSDGALSYNEQFF
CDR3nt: TGTGCCAGCAGTGACGGCGCGCTCTCCTACAATGAGCAGTTCTTC

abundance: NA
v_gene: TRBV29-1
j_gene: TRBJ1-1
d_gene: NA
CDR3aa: CSVRWGNTEAFF
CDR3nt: TGCAGCGTTCGGTGGGGAAACACTGAAGCTTTCTTT

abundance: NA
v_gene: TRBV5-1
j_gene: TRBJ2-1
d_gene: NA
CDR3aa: CASSIQEAYNEQFF
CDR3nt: TGCGCCAGCAGTATACAGGAGGCCTACAATGAGCAGTTCTTC

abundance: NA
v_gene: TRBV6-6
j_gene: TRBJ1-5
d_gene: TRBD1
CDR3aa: CASSSKTGNKPQHF
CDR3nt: TGTGCCAGCAGTTCCAAGACAGGGAATAAGCCCCAGCATTTT

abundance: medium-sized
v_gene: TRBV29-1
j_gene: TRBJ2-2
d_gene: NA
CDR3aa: CSVEAQGPIPNTGELFF
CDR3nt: TGCAGCGTTGAAGCTCAGGGCCCTATACCGAACACCGGGGAGCTGTTTTTT

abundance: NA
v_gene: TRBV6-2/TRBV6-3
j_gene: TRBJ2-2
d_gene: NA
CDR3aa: CASSLYLAYTGELFF
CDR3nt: TGTGCCAGCAGTTTGTACTTAGCTTATACCGGGGAGCTGTTTTTT

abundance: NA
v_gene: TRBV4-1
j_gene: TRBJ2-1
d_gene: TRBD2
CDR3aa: CASRATSGSNNEQFF
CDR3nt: TGCGCCAGCAGGGCGACTAGCGGGAGTAACAATGAGCAGTTCTTC

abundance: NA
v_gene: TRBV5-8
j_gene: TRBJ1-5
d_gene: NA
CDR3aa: CASSAGATSNQPQHF
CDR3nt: TGTGCCAGCAGCGCGGGGGCGACGAGCAATCAGCCCCAGCATTTT

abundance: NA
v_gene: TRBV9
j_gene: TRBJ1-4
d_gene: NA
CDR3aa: CASSVASALENEKLFF
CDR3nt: TGTGCCAGCAGCGTAGCTTCTGCGTTGGAGAATGAAAAACTGTTTTTT

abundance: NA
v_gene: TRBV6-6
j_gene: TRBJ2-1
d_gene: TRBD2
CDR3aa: CASSSTSGATLGEQFF
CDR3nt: TGTGCCAGCAGTTCGACTAGCGGAGCCACCCTGGGTGAGCAGTTCTTC

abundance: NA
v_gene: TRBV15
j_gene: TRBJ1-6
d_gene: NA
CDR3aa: CATSSSNNSPLHF
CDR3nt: TGTGCCACCAGCAGTTCAAATAATTCACCCCTCCACTTT

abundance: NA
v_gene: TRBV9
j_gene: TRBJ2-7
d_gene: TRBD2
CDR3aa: CASSGGTSADEQYF
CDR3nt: TGTGCCAGCAGCGGGGGGACTAGCGCCGACGAGCAGTACTTC

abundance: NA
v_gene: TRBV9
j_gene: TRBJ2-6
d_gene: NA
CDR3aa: CASSLGRASSGANVLTF
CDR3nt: TGTGCCAGCAGCTTGGGCAGGGCCAGCTCTGGGGCCAACGTCCTGACTTTC

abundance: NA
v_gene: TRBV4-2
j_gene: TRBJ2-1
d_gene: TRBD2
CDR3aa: CASSQLGTSPTNEQFF
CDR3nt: TGTGCCAGCAGCCAATTGGGGACTAGCCCCACCAATGAGCAGTTCTTC

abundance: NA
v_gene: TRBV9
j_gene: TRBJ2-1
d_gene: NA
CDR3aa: CASSPNEQFF
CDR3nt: TGTGCCAGCAGCCCCAATGAGCAGTTCTTC

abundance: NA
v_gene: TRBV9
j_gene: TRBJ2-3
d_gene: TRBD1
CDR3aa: CASSLLRQGSTDTQYF
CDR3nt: TGTGCCAGCAGCCTACTGCGACAGGGGAGCACAGATACGCAGTATTTT

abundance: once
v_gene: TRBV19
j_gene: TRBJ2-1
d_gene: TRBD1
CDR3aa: CASSFTGGGYNEQFF
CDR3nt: TGTGCCAGTAGCTTTACAGGGGGCGGGTACAATGAGCAGTTCTTC

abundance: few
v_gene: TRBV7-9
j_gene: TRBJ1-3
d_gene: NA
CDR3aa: CAMARDPSGNTIYF
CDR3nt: TGTGCCATGGCCCGGGACCCCTCTGGAAACACCATATATTTT

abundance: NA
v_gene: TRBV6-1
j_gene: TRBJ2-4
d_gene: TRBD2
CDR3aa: CATGLAGVGNIQYF
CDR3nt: TGTGCCACGGGACTAGCGGGAGTAGGAAACATTCAGTACTTC

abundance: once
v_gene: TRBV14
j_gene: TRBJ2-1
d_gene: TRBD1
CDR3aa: CASSPWTGGINEQFF
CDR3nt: TGTGCCAGCAGCCCCTGGACAGGGGGCATCAATGAGCAGTTCTTC

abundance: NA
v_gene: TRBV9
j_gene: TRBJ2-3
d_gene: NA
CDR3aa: CASSVEQDSAGTQYF
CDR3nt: TGTGCCAGCAGCGTAGAGCAGGACTCGGCCGGTACGCAGTATTTT

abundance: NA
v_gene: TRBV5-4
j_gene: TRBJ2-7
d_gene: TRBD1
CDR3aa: CASSRDRGRYEQYF
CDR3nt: TGTGCCAGCAGCCGGGACAGGGGGCGGTACGAGCAGTACTTC

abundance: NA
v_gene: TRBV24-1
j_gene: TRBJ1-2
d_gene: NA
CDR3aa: CATSEGVGGRGYTF
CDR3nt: TGTGCCACCAGTGAGGGCGTCGGGGGACGCGGCTACACCTTC

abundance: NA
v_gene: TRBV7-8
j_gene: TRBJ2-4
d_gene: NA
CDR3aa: CASSLLVVAKNIQYF
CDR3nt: TGTGCCAGCAGCTTATTAGTTGTAGCCAAAAACATTCAGTACTTC

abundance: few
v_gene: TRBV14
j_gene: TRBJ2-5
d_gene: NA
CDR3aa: CASSRQYRETQYF
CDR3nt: TGTGCCAGCAGCCGACAGTATAGGGAGACCCAGTACTTC

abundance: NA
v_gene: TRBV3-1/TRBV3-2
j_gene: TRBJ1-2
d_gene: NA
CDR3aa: CASSQALGTYGYTF
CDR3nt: TGTGCCAGCAGCCAAGCTTTGGGAACCTATGGCTACACCTTC

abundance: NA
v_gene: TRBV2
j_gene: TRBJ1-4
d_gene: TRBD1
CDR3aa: CATSRQGTNEKLFF
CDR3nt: TGTGCCACCTCACGACAGGGGACTAATGAAAAACTGTTTTTT

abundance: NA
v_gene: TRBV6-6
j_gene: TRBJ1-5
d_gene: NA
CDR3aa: CASCLERAPRGNQPQHF
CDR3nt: TGTGCCAGCTGTCTGGAGCGGGCCCCTAGAGGCAATCAGCCCCAGCATTTT

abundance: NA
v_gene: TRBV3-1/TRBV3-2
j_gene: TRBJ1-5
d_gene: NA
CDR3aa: CASSSRQFNQPQHF
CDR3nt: TGTGCCAGCAGCTCTCGACAGTTCAATCAGCCCCAGCATTTT

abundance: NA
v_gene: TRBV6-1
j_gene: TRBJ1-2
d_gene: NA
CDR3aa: CASSEEWVGGYTF
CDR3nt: TGTGCCAGCAGTGAGGAGTGGGTTGGTGGCTACACCTTC

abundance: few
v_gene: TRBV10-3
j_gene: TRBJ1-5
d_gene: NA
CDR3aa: CAIRGGGSNQPQHF
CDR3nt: TGTGCCATCCGAGGAGGGGGTAGCAATCAGCCCCAGCATTTT

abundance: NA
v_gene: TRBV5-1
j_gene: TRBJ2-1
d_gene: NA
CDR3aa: CASRRPPGNEQFF
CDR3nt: TGCGCCAGCAGGCGGCCCCCGGGGAATGAGCAGTTCTTC

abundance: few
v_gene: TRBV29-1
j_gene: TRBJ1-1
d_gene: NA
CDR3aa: CSVQKSGERAFF
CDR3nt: TGCAGCGTACAAAAATCAGGGGAGAGAGCTTTCTTT

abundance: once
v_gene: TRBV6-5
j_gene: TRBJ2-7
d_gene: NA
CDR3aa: CASSYHPPGEGYEQYF
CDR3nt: TGTGCCAGCAGTTACCATCCGCCCGGAGAAGGCTACGAGCAGTACTTC

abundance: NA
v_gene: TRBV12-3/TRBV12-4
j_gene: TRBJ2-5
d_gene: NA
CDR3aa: CASSFGETQYF
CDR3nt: TGTGCCAGCAGTTTCGGGGAGACCCAGTACTTC

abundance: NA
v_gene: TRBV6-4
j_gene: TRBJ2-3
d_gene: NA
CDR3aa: CASCEGAGRGGTQYF
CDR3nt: TGTGCCAGCTGTGAGGGGGCGGGGCGAGGGGGGACGCAGTATTTT

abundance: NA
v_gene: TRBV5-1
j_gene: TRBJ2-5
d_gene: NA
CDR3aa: CASSHHRSGKVQTQYF
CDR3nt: TGCGCCAGCAGCCACCATCGAAGCGGAAAAGTGCAGACCCAGTACTTC

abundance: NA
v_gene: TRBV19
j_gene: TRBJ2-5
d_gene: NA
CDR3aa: CASSITKGGTQYF
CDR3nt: TGTGCCAGTAGTATAACCAAGGGGGGGACCCAGTACTTC

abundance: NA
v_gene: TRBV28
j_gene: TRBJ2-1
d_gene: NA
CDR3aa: CASRNSGSGNEQFF
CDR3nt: TGTGCCAGCAGAAATTCGGGGTCGGGAAATGAGCAGTTCTTC

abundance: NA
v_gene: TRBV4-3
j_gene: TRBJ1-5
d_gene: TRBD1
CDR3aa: CASSQLTGEQPQHF
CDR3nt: TGCGCCAGCAGCCAACTGACAGGGGAGCAGCCCCAGCATTTT

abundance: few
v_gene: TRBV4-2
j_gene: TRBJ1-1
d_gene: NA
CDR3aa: CASSLPTDASEAFF
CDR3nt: TGTGCCAGCAGCCTCCCGACGGACGCCTCAGAAGCTTTCTTT

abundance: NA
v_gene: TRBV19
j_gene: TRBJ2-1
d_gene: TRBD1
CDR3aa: CASSPRDSHNNEQFF
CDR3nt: TGTGCCAGTAGTCCCCGGGACAGCCATAACAATGAGCAGTTCTTC

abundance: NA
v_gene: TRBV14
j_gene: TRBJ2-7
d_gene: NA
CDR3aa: CASSQGPQQEQYF
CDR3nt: TGTGCCAGCAGCCAGGGGCCCCAACAAGAGCAGTACTTC

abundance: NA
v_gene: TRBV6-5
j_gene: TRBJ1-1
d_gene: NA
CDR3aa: CASSYPLHKNTEAFF
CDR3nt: TGTGCCAGCAGTTACCCCTTACATAAGAACACTGAAGCTTTCTTT

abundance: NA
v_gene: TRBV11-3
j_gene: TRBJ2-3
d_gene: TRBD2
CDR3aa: CASGRKRGTLTDTQYF
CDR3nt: TGTGCCAGCGGTAGAAAGCGGGGGACCCTCACAGATACGCAGTATTTT

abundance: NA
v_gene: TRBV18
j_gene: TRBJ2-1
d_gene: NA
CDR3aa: CASSQTGGPITNEQFF
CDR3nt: TGTGCCAGCTCGCAAACCGGGGGGCCGATTACAAATGAGCAGTTCTTC

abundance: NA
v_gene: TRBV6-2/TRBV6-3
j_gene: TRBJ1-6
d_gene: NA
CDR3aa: CASSFLINRDYNSPLHF
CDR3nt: TGTGCCAGCAGTTTCCTGATTAACAGGGACTATAATTCACCCCTCCACTTT

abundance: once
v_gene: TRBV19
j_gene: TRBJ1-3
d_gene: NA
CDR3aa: CASSRTASGNTIYF
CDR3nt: TGTGCCAGTAGCCGGACAGCCTCTGGAAACACCATATATTTT

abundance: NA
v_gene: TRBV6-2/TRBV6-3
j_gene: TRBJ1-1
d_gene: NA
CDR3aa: CASSYGGRDTEAFF
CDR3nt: TGTGCCAGCAGTTATGGGGGGCGGGATACTGAAGCTTTCTTT

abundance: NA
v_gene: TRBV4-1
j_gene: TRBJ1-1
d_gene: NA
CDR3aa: CASSQGFGEGTEAFF
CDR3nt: TGCGCCAGCAGCCAGGGTTTCGGGGAGGGTACTGAAGCTTTCTTT

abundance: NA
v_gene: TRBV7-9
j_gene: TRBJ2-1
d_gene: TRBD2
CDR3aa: CASSSTSGSKDEQFF
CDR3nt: TGTGCCAGCAGCTCCACTAGCGGGAGTAAAGATGAGCAGTTCTTC

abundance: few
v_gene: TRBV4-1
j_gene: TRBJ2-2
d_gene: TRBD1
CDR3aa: CASSHGQGANGELFF
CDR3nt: TGCGCCAGCAGCCATGGACAGGGGGCTAACGGGGAGCTGTTTTTT

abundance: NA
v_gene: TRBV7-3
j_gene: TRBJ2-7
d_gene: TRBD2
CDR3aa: CASSSRLAGAAYEQYF
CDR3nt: TGTGCCAGCAGCTCGAGACTAGCGGGAGCCGCCTACGAGCAGTACTTC

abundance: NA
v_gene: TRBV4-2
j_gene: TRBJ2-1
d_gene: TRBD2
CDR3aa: CASSPDRGGRDEQFF
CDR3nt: TGTGCCAGCAGCCCCGACCGGGGAGGGCGGGATGAGCAGTTCTTC

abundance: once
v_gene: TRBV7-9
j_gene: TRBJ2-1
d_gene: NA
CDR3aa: CASSLKGSYNEQFF
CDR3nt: TGTGCCAGCAGCTTAAAAGGTTCCTACAATGAGCAGTTCTTC